This TCR beta chain was recovered during a study of STAT3 mutations in large granular lymphocyte leukemia. Study-level points and caveats: At least one immunodominant TCR beta clonotype appeared in every T-cell large granular lymphocyte leukemia patient. Persisting codominant clonotypes may have hidden a small pathogenic clone.

Points on this clone: What it binds is unknown.

The germline V gene encodes CDR1 SGHAT and CDR2 FQNNGV. This CDR3 contains 16 residues. V lost 5 bases to trimming and J lost 6 bases, with 20 bases between them. Some clones are missing from TCRdb's copy, which holds only in-frame ones; the method was immunoSEQ multiplex PCR. The table shows some 5,700 clones, with around 90% occurring only once. The chain is built from TRBV11-2 and TRBJ1-5; D not certain. The clonotype originates from a human donor with T large granular lymphocyte leukemia. Some clones in this sample may be carry-over from other donors' samples. Sample: PBMCs. CDR3 protein: CASSRRLRVRFQPQHF. CDR3 sequence (DNA): TGTGCCAGCAGCCGAAGACTCCGGGTTCGGTTTCAGCCCCAGCATTTT.